This is a list of T cell receptor beta chains from one sample in a study of patients and donors after allogeneic stem cell transplantation. Using its own MiXCR run on the RT-PCR reads, TCRdb lists one record per CDR3 protein. In the table there are 190,000 or so distinct CDR3 sequences, around 40% of which are singletons. Sample: blood, either unsorted or a sorted T cell fraction (not recorded which). These receptor sequences come from a human donor who was either an allogeneic HSCT recipient or a stem cell or donor lymphocyte infusion donor (not recorded which). It is not recorded whose cells these are; they may come from a transplant donor. CDR3s include the opening cysteine and the closing phenylalanine or tryptophan. The order of the fields is J gene, V gene, D gene, clone size, CDR3 DNA, CDR3 protein. A D gene is named only where the DNA matches it firmly. Part of the rows lack a size; the others show once, few, many or a class for expanded clones.

J gene: TRBJ2-1; V gene: TRBV5-8; D gene: -; clone size: -; CDR3 DNA: TGTGCCAGCAGCTTGGTGGAAGGTGAGCAGTTCTTC; CDR3 protein: CASSLVEGEQFF
J gene: TRBJ1-2; V gene: TRBV18; D gene: -; clone size: -; CDR3 DNA: TGTGCCAGCTCACCATCCAGGGACGGCTACACCTTC; CDR3 protein: CASSPSRDGYTF
J gene: TRBJ2-1; V gene: TRBV11-2; D gene: TRBD2; clone size: -; CDR3 DNA: TGTGCCAGCAGCTTAAACGCCCTAGCGGGGGTATACAATGAGCAGTTCTTC; CDR3 protein: CASSLNALAGVYNEQFF
J gene: TRBJ1-1; V gene: TRBV12-3/TRBV12-4; D gene: -; clone size: few; CDR3 DNA: TGTGCCAGCAGTTTATTCGGCCCCACTGAAGCTTTCTTT; CDR3 protein: CASSLFGPTEAFF
J gene: TRBJ1-5; V gene: TRBV20-1; D gene: -; clone size: -; CDR3 DNA: TGCAGTGCTGGCTTTCAGGGAAGCAATCAGCCCCAGCATTTT; CDR3 protein: CSAGFQGSNQPQHF
J gene: TRBJ2-2; V gene: TRBV28; D gene: -; clone size: -; CDR3 DNA: TGTGCGGGGGGCCGTCTCACCGGGGAGCTGTTTTTT; CDR3 protein: CAGGRLTGELFF
J gene: TRBJ1-5; V gene: TRBV7-9; D gene: TRBD1; clone size: few; CDR3 DNA: TGTGCCAGCAGCCCAGGGGGGACGTCTCTTGGCAATCAGCCCCAGCATTTT; CDR3 protein: CASSPGGTSLGNQPQHF
J gene: TRBJ1-4; V gene: TRBV6-6; D gene: -; clone size: -; CDR3 DNA: TGTGCCAGCAACCCTCAGAGGAACAATGAAAAACTGTTTTTT; CDR3 protein: CASNPQRNNEKLFF
J gene: TRBJ2-5; V gene: TRBV10-3; D gene: TRBD2; clone size: few; CDR3 DNA: TGTGCCATCAGTGGCGGGGGGTCCCAGTACTTC; CDR3 protein: CAISGGGSQYF
J gene: TRBJ2-7; V gene: TRBV6-5; D gene: TRBD2; clone size: -; CDR3 DNA: TGTGCCAGCAGCCGACTAGCGGGGTCCTACGAGCAGTACTTC; CDR3 protein: CASSRLAGSYEQYF
J gene: TRBJ1-6; V gene: TRBV4-1; D gene: TRBD1; clone size: few; CDR3 DNA: TGCGCCAGCAGATGGAAACACATAGAACAGGGGGCGTCCTATAATTCACCCCTCCACTTT; CDR3 protein: CASRWKHIEQGASYNSPLHF
J gene: TRBJ2-3; V gene: TRBV12-3/TRBV12-4; D gene: -; clone size: few; CDR3 DNA: TGTGCCAGCACCTTAGGGGGGGCCAAGGATACGCAGTATTTT; CDR3 protein: CASTLGGAKDTQYF
J gene: TRBJ2-3; V gene: TRBV5-1; D gene: -; clone size: -; CDR3 DNA: TGCGCCAGCAGCTTGGCGCAGTCAAGAGACACGCAGTATTTT; CDR3 protein: CASSLAQSRDTQYF
J gene: TRBJ1-2; V gene: TRBV7-9; D gene: -; clone size: few; CDR3 DNA: TGTGCCAGCAGCTTTGCAGGATCAGAGGGCTACACCTTC; CDR3 protein: CASSFAGSEGYTF
J gene: TRBJ1-5; V gene: TRBV18; D gene: -; clone size: few; CDR3 DNA: TGTGCCAGCTCACCGGCAGCCGGGGCCAATCAGCCCCAGCATTTT; CDR3 protein: CASSPAAGANQPQHF
J gene: TRBJ1-5; V gene: TRBV28; D gene: -; clone size: -; CDR3 DNA: TGTGCCAGCAGTTTAATGGGGACAAGGGATCAGCCCCAGCATTTT; CDR3 protein: CASSLMGTRDQPQHF
J gene: TRBJ2-3; V gene: TRBV30; D gene: -; clone size: -; CDR3 DNA: TGTGCCTGGACCCGCCGGCAGGGTGGGTCAGATACGCAGTATTTT; CDR3 protein: CAWTRRQGGSDTQYF
J gene: TRBJ2-2; V gene: TRBV28; D gene: -; clone size: -; CDR3 DNA: TGTGCCAGCAGTCCTTTGGGGTCGGCCGGGGAGCTGTTTTTT; CDR3 protein: CASSPLGSAGELFF
J gene: TRBJ2-1; V gene: TRBV20-1; D gene: -; clone size: -; CDR3 DNA: TGCAGTGCTAAGCTTGACTACAATGAGCAGTTCTTC; CDR3 protein: CSAKLDYNEQFF
J gene: TRBJ2-7; V gene: TRBV6-6; D gene: TRBD1; clone size: -; CDR3 DNA: TGTGCCAGCAAAACCACAGGGGGCGAGCAGTACTTC; CDR3 protein: CASKTTGGEQYF
J gene: TRBJ1-3; V gene: TRBV12-3/TRBV12-4; D gene: TRBD1; clone size: -; CDR3 DNA: TGTGCCAGCAGTTTTGGCCTGGGACAGCCATATTCTGGAAACACCATATATTTT; CDR3 protein: CASSFGLGQPYSGNTIYF
J gene: TRBJ1-1; V gene: TRBV29-1; D gene: TRBD1; clone size: -; CDR3 DNA: TGCAGCGTTGAAGAGGGACAGGGGATCTGGATTGAAGCTTTCTTT; CDR3 protein: CSVEEGQGIWIEAFF
J gene: TRBJ1-6; V gene: TRBV24-1; D gene: TRBD1; clone size: few; CDR3 DNA: TGTGCCACCGCGATTCGGACAGGCGCTCCAGAGGATTCACCCCTCCACTTT; CDR3 protein: CATAIRTGAPEDSPLHF
J gene: TRBJ1-1; V gene: TRBV5-1; D gene: -; clone size: few; CDR3 DNA: TGCGCCAGCAGCGGAGGATACGGAGAAACTGAAGCTTTCTTT; CDR3 protein: CASSGGYGETEAFF
J gene: TRBJ2-7; V gene: TRBV29-1; D gene: -; clone size: -; CDR3 DNA: TGCAGCGCATTCTTCAGGGGCCACTACGAGCAGTACTTC; CDR3 protein: CSAFFRGHYEQYF
J gene: TRBJ1-5; V gene: TRBV12-3/TRBV12-4; D gene: TRBD1; clone size: -; CDR3 DNA: TGTGCCAGCAGTTTAGGTGGGGGACAGAGGGCTAGTGGCGGTCAGCCCCAGCATTTT; CDR3 protein: CASSLGGGQRASGGQPQHF
J gene: TRBJ2-5; V gene: TRBV28; D gene: -; clone size: -; CDR3 DNA: TGTGCCAGCAGTTTTCTTTATAGGACAGCCCCAGAGACCCAGTACTTC; CDR3 protein: CASSFLYRTAPETQYF
J gene: TRBJ2-1; V gene: TRBV10-3; D gene: TRBD2; clone size: -; CDR3 DNA: TGTGCCTCGGGACTAGCGGACAATGAGCAGTTCTTC; CDR3 protein: CASGLADNEQFF
J gene: TRBJ2-3; V gene: TRBV23-1; D gene: -; clone size: -; CDR3 DNA: TGCGCCAGCACTGGGAAGCAGAGCACAGATACGCAGTATTTT; CDR3 protein: CASTGKQSTDTQYF
J gene: TRBJ2-1; V gene: TRBV4-1; D gene: -; clone size: few; CDR3 DNA: TGCGCCAGCAGCCAGGGAAACAACAATGAGCAGTTCTTC; CDR3 protein: CASSQGNNNEQFF
J gene: TRBJ2-1; V gene: TRBV5-1; D gene: -; clone size: -; CDR3 DNA: TGCGCCAGCAGCTCACAAGCGTTTAATGAGCAGTTCTTC; CDR3 protein: CASSSQAFNEQFF
J gene: TRBJ1-2; V gene: TRBV7-7; D gene: -; clone size: -; CDR3 DNA: TGTGCCAGCAGCTTAGTAACGCGGGGAAGACATGGCTACACCTTC; CDR3 protein: CASSLVTRGRHGYTF
J gene: TRBJ1-1; V gene: TRBV7-8; D gene: TRBD1; clone size: few; CDR3 DNA: TGTGCCAGCAGCTTCAGGGGGGATATGAACACTGAAGCTTTCTTT; CDR3 protein: CASSFRGDMNTEAFF
J gene: TRBJ2-1; V gene: TRBV28; D gene: TRBD2; clone size: -; CDR3 DNA: TGTGCCAGCAGAACAACTTTAGCGGGGGTCTACAATGAGCAGTTCTTC; CDR3 protein: CASRTTLAGVYNEQFF
J gene: TRBJ2-2; V gene: TRBV11-2; D gene: -; clone size: -; CDR3 DNA: TGTGCCAGCAGCTTAGTGGGGGGCGCCACCGGGGAGCTGTTTTTT; CDR3 protein: CASSLVGGATGELFF
J gene: TRBJ2-7; V gene: TRBV6-5; D gene: TRBD1; clone size: -; CDR3 DNA: TGTGCCAGCAGTTTGGCGGGGACAGGGGACGAGCAGTACTTC; CDR3 protein: CASSLAGTGDEQYF
J gene: TRBJ2-3; V gene: TRBV7-2; D gene: TRBD2; clone size: -; CDR3 DNA: TGTGCCAGCAGGTTCCTAGCGGTCCTCCGGGGCACAGATACGCAGTATTTT; CDR3 protein: CASRFLAVLRGTDTQYF
J gene: TRBJ1-5; V gene: TRBV28; D gene: -; clone size: few; CDR3 DNA: TGTGCCAGCAGTGCTGTTTTGAACAATCAGCCCCAGCATTTT; CDR3 protein: CASSAVLNNQPQHF
J gene: TRBJ1-5; V gene: TRBV20-1; D gene: TRBD1; clone size: -; CDR3 DNA: TGCAGTGCTAAGCCAGGGGGGTACAATCAGCCCCAGCATTTT; CDR3 protein: CSAKPGGYNQPQHF
J gene: TRBJ2-5; V gene: TRBV12-3/TRBV12-4; D gene: TRBD1; clone size: -; CDR3 DNA: TGTGCCAGCAGTCCAGGGACAGGGGAAGAGACCCAGTACTTC; CDR3 protein: CASSPGTGEETQYF
J gene: TRBJ2-3; V gene: TRBV5-1; D gene: -; clone size: -; CDR3 DNA: TGCGCCAGCAGCCTGGGACGCGCGAGCACAGATACGCAGTATTTT; CDR3 protein: CASSLGRASTDTQYF
J gene: TRBJ1-2; V gene: TRBV6-4; D gene: -; clone size: few; CDR3 DNA: TGTGCCAGTTTAACATGCACCTTC; CDR3 protein: CASLTCTF
J gene: TRBJ2-7; V gene: TRBV4-3; D gene: -; clone size: -; CDR3 DNA: TGCGCCAGCAGCCAAGATCGGACTACCAAGGGGGAGGCCTACGAGCAGTACTTC; CDR3 protein: CASSQDRTTKGEAYEQYF
J gene: TRBJ2-7; V gene: TRBV7-9; D gene: -; clone size: -; CDR3 DNA: TGTGCCAGCAGCCCCGGGAGTTTCTACGAGCAGTACTTC; CDR3 protein: CASSPGSFYEQYF
J gene: TRBJ2-3; V gene: TRBV12-3/TRBV12-4; D gene: TRBD2; clone size: -; CDR3 DNA: TGTGCCAGCGCGGGAGGATACACAGATACGCAGTATTTT; CDR3 protein: CASAGGYTDTQYF
J gene: TRBJ1-1; V gene: TRBV12-3/TRBV12-4; D gene: -; clone size: -; CDR3 DNA: TGTGCCAGCAGCCCGTACCGGGGGCGCACTGAAGCTTTCTTT; CDR3 protein: CASSPYRGRTEAFF
J gene: TRBJ2-5; V gene: TRBV13; D gene: -; clone size: -; CDR3 DNA: TGTGCCAGCAGCTTAGACTTCTGGGGGATGGAGACCCAGTACTTC; CDR3 protein: CASSLDFWGMETQYF
J gene: TRBJ2-3; V gene: TRBV10-3; D gene: -; clone size: -; CDR3 DNA: TGTGCCATCGGGGGGTACGGCGGATATACAGATACGCAGTATTTT; CDR3 protein: CAIGGYGGYTDTQYF
J gene: TRBJ1-1; V gene: TRBV7-8; D gene: TRBD1; clone size: -; CDR3 DNA: TGTGCCAGCAGCCCGCTGGACAGGGGGTACACTGAAGCTTTCTTT; CDR3 protein: CASSPLDRGYTEAFF
J gene: TRBJ2-2; V gene: TRBV4-2; D gene: TRBD1; clone size: -; CDR3 DNA: TGTGCCAGCAGCCAACCCGGACAGGTGGCCGGGGAGCTGTTTTTT; CDR3 protein: CASSQPGQVAGELFF
J gene: TRBJ2-5; V gene: TRBV28; D gene: TRBD1; clone size: few; CDR3 DNA: TGTGCCAGCAGTTTCTTGGACAGGATCCAAGAGACCCAGTACTTC; CDR3 protein: CASSFLDRIQETQYF
J gene: TRBJ1-4; V gene: TRBV5-1; D gene: -; clone size: -; CDR3 DNA: TGCGCCAGCAGCTTGGAGCTGGGGGAAAAACTGTTTTTT; CDR3 protein: CASSLELGEKLFF
J gene: TRBJ1-5; V gene: TRBV6-1; D gene: -; clone size: -; CDR3 DNA: TGTGCCAGCAGTGACACTTATCCCCAGCATTTT; CDR3 protein: CASSDTYPQHF